Given below is one T cell receptor beta chain in context. Its antigen is not identified. The sample comes from a study of cytomegalovirus exposure and HLA in healthy donors. Findings and caveats of the study: Later analysis identified a missense DCLRE1C variant that was linked to TCR beta V- and J-gene trimming. Previous analysis showed most TCR beta V segments were productive about 87% or about 30% of the time. Later, TCR association rates were found to vary by HLA locus, highest for DRB1 and lowest for HLA-C.

60 Vbeta and 13 Jbeta primers were used in PCR. The repertoire was sequenced with immunoSEQ multiplex PCR; TCRdb's copy has only in-frame clones and lacks some. The data show 120,000 or so clones, with 65% to 80% seen just once and less than 7.5% held by the top ten. V was cut by 5 bases and J by 0 bases, with 7 bases left in between. Germline assignment: CDR1 SGHAT and CDR2 FQNNGV. The CDR3 is 14 residues long. The sequenced sample was PBMCs. The sequence was obtained from a young man in good health and CMV-seropositive. This chain links TRBV11-2 with TRBJ1-4; D not certain. The CDR3 coding sequence is TGTGCCAGCAGCATGGGAGCAACTAATGAAAAACTGTTTTTT. Protein: CASSMGATNEKLFF.